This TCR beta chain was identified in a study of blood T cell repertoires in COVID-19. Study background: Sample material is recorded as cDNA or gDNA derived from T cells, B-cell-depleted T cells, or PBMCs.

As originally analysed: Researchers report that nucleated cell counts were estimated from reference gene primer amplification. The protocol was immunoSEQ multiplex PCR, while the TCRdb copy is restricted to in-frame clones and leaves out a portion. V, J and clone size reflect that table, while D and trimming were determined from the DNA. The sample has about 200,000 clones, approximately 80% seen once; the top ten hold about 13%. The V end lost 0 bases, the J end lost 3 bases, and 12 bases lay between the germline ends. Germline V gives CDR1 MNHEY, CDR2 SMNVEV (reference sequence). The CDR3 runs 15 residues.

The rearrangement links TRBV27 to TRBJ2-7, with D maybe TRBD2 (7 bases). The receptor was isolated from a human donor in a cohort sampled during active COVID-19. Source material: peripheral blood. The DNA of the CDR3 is TGTGCCAGCAGTTTATCGGGAGGGGGACACTACGAGCAGTACTTC. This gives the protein CASSLSGGGHYEQYF.